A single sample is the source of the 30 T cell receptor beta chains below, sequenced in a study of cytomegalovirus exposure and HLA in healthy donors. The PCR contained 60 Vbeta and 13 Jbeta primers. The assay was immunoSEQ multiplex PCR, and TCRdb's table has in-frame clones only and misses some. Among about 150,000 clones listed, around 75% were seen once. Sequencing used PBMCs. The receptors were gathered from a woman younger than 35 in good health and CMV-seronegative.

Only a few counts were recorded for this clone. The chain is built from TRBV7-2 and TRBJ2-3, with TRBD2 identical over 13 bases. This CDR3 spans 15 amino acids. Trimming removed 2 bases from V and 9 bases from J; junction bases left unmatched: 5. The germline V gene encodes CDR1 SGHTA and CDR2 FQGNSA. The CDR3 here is CASSLTSGGGVTQYF. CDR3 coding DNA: TGTGCCAGCAGCTTAACTAGCGGGGGGGGAGTCACGCAGTATTTT.

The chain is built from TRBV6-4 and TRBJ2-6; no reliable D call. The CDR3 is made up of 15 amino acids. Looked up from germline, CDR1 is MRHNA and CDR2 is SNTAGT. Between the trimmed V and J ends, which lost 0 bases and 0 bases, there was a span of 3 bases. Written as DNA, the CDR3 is TGTGCCAGCAGTGACTCTCACTCTGGGGCCAACGTCCTGACTTTC. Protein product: CASSDSHSGANVLTF.

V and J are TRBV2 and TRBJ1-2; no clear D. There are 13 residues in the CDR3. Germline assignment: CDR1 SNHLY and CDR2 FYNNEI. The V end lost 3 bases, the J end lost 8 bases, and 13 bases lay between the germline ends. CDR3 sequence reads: CASSDLPLKGYTF. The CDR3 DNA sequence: TGTGCCAGCAGTGATCTACCTCTGAAAGGCTACACCTTC.

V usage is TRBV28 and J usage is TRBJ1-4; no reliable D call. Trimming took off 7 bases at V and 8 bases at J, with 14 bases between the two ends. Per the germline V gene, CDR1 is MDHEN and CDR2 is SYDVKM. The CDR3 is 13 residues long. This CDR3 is CASMAGRKEKLFF. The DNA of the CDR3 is TGTGCCAGCATGGCGGGTCGTAAAGAAAAACTGTTTTTT.

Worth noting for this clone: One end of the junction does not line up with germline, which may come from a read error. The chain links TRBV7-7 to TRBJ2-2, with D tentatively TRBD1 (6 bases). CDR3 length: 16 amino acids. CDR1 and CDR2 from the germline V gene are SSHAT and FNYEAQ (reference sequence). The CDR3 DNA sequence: TGTGCTAGCAGCTCATCCGGGACACGGAACACCGGGGAGCTGTTTTTT. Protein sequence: CASSSSGTRNTGELFF.

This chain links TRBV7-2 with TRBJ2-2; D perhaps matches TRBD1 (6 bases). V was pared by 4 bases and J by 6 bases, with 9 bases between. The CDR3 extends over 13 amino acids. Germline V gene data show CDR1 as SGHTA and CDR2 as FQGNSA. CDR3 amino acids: CASSSRGPGELFF. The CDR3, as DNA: TGTGCCAGCAGCTCCAGGGGACCCGGGGAGCTGTTTTTT.

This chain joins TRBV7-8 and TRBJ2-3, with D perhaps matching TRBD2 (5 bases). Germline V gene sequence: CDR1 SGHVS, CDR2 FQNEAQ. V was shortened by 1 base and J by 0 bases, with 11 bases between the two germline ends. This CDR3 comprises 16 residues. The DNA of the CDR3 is TGTGCCAGCAGCTTAGTGGTTAGCGTAAGCACAGATACGCAGTATTTT. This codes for CASSLVVSVSTDTQYF.

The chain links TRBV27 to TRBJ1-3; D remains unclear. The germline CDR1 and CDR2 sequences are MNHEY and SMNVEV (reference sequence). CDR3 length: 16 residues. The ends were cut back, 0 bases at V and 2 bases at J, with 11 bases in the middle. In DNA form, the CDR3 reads TGTGCCAGCAGTTTATCCCCGGGGTTGACTGGAAACACCATATATTTT. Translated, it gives CASSLSPGLTGNTIYF.

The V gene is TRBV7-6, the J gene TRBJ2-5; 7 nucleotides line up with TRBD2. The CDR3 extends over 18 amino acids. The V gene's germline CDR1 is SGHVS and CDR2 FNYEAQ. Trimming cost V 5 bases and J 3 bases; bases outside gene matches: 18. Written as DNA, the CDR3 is TGTGCCAGCAGCACCGAGACTAGCAGTGAACTCTACGAAGAGACCCAGTACTTC. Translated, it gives CASSTETSSELYEETQYF.

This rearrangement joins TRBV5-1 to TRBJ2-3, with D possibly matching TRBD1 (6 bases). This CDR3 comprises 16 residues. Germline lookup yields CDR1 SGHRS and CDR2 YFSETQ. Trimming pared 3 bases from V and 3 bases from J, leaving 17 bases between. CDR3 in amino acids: CASSSVTGIGTDTQYF. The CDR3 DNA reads TGCGCCAGCAGCTCCGTGACAGGTATTGGGACAGATACGCAGTATTTT.

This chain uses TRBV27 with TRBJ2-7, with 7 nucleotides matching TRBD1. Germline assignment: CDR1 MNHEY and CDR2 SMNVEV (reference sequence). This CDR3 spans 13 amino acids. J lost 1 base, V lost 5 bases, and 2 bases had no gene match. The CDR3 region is CASSRQGSYEQYV. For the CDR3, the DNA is TGTGCCAGCAGTCGACAGGGTTCCTACGAGCAGTACGTC.

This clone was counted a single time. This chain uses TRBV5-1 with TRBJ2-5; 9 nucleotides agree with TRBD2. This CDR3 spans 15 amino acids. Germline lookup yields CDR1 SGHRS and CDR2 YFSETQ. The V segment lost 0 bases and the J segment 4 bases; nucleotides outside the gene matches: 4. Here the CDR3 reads CASSLVLAGRETQYF. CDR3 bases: TGCGCCAGCAGCTTGGTTCTAGCGGGGAGAGAGACCCAGTACTTC. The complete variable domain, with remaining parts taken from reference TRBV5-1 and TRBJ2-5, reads KAGVTQTPRYLIKTRGQQVTLSCSPISGHRSVSWYQQTPGQGLQFLFEYFSETQRNKGNFPGRFSGRQFSNSRSEMNVSTLELGDSALYLCASSLVLAGRETQYFGPGTRLLVL.

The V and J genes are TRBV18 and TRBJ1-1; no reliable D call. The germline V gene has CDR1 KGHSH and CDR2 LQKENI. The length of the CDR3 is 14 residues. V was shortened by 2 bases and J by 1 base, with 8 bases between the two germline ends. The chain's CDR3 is CASSPESKNTEAFF. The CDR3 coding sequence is TGTGCCAGCTCACCAGAGAGTAAGAACACTGAAGCTTTCTTT.

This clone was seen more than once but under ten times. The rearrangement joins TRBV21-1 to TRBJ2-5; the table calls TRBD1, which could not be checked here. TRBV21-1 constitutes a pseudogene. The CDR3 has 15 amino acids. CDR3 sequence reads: CASSSSQGNQETQYF. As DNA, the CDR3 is TGTGCCAGCAGCTCATCCCAGGGGAACCAAGAGACCCAGTACTTC.

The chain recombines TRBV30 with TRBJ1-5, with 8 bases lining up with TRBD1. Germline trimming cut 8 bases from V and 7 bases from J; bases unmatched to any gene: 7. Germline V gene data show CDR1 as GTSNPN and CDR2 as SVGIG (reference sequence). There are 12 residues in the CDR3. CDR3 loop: CAVGQGNQPQHF. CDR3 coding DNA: TGTGCCGTCGGACAGGGAAACCAGCCCCAGCATTTT.

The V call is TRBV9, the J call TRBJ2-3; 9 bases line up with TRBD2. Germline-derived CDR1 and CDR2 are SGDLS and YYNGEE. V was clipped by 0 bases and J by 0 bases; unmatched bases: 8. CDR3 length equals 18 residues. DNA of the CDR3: TGTGCCAGCAGCGTAGTAATTGGCGGGAGGGTAAGCACAGATACGCAGTATTTT. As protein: CASSVVIGGRVSTDTQYF.

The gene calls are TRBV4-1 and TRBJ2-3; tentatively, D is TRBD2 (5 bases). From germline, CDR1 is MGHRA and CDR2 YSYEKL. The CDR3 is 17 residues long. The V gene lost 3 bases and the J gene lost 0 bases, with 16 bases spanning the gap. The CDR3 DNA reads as TGCGCCAGCAGCCATGTCCTAGGGCGGACTAGCACAGATACGCAGTATTTT. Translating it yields CASSHVLGRTSTDTQYF.

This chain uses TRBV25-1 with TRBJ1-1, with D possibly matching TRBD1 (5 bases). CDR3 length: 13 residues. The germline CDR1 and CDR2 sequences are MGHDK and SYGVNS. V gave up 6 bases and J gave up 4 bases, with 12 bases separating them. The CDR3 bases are TGTGCCAGCAGAGATAACAGGCTCACTGAAGCTTTCTTT. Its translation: CASRDNRLTEAFF. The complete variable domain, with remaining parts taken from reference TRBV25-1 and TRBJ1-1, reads EADIYQTPRYLVIGTGKKITLECSQTMGHDKMYWYQQDPGMELHLIHYSYGVNSTEKGDLSSESTVSRIRTEHFPLTLESARPSHTSQYLCASRDNRLTEAFFGQGTRLTVV.

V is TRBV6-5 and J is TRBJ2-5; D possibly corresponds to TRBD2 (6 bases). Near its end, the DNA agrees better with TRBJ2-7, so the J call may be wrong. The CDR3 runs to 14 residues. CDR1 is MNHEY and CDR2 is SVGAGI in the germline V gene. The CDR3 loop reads CASSYGGSRYEQYF. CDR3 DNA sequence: TGTGCCAGCAGTTACGGAGGGAGTAGGTACGAGCAGTACTTC.

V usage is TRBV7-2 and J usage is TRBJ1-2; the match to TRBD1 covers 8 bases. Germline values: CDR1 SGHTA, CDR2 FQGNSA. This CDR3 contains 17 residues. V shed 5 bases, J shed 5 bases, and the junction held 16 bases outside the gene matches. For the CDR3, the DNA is TGTGCCAGCAGCCTATCACCCGCTGGGACAGGCATGTATGGCTACACCTTC. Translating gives CASSLSPAGTGMYGYTF.

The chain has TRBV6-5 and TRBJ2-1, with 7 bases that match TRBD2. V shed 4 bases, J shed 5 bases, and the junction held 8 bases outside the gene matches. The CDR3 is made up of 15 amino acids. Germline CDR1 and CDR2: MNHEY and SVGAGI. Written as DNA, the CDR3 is TGTGCCAGCAGTTCTCCCCGGACTAGGAACAATGAGCAGTTCTTC. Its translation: CASSSPRTRNNEQFF.

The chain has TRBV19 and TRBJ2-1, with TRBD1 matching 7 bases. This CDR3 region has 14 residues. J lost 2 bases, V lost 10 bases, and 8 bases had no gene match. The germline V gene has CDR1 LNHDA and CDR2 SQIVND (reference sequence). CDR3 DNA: TGTGCCACCACACAGGGGAGCGCCTACAATGAGCAGTTCTTC. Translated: CATTQGSAYNEQFF.

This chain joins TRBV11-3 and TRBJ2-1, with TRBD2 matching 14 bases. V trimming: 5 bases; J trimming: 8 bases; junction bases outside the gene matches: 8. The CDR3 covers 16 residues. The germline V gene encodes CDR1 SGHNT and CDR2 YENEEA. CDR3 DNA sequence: TGTGCCAGCAGCCAGGACGGGACTAGCGGGAGAGATGAGCAGTTCTTC. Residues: CASSQDGTSGRDEQFF.

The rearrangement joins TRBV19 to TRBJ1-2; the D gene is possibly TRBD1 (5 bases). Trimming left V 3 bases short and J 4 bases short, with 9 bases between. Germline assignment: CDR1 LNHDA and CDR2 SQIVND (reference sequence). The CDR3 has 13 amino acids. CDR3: CASSMGQFYGYTF. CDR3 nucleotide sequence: TGTGCCAGTAGTATGGGGCAGTTCTATGGCTACACCTTC.

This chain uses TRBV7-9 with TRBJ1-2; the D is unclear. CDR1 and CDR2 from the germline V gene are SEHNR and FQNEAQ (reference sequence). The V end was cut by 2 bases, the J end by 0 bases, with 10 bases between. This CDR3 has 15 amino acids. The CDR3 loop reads CASSLSGPANYGYTF. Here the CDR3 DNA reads TGTGCCAGCAGCTTAAGTGGGCCGGCTAACTATGGCTACACCTTC. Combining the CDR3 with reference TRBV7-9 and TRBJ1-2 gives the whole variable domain DTGVSQNPRHKITKRGQNVTFRCDPISEHNRLYWYRQTLGQGPEFLTYFQNEAQLEKSRLLSDRFSAERPKGSFSTLEIQRTEQGDSAMYLCASSLSGPANYGYTFGSGTRLTVV.

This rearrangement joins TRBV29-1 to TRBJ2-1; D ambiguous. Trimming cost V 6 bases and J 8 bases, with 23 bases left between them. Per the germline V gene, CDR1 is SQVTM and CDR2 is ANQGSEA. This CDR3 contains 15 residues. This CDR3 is CSVYPLGRDLDEQFF. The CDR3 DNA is TGCAGCGTCTACCCCTTAGGAAGAGACTTAGATGAGCAGTTCTTC.

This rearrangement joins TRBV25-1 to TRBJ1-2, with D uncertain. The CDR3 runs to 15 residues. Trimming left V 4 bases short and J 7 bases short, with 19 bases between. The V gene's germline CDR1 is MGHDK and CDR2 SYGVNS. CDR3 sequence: CASSAQRSEGRGYTF. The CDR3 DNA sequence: TGTGCCAGCAGTGCCCAAAGATCGGAGGGTCGTGGCTACACCTTC.

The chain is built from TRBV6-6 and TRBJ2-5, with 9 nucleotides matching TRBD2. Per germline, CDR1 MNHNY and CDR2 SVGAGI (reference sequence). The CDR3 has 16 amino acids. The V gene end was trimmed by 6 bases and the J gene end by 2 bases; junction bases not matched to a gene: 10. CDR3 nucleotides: TGTGCCAGCAGGCTGACTAGCGGATGGGGGCAAGAGACCCAGTACTTC. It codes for CASRLTSGWGQETQYF.

The DNA of the CDR3 is TGTGCCAGCAGTTTATTTTCGGGACTGGACAAGAGAGATACGCAGTATTTT. Residues: CASSLFSGLDKRDTQYF. The J gene is TRBJ2-3, the V gene TRBV27; D is possibly TRBD2 (6 bases). Germline assignment: CDR1 MNHEY and CDR2 SMNVEV (reference sequence). This CDR3 is built from 17 residues. V shed 1 base and J shed 5 bases, with 19 bases lying between them.

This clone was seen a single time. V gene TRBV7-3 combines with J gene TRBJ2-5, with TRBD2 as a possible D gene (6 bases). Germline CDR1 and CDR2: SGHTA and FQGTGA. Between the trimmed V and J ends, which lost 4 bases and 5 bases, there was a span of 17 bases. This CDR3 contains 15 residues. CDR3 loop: CASSSGGTWWETQYF. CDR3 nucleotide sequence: TGTGCCAGCAGCTCCGGGGGTACATGGTGGGAGACCCAGTACTTC.